The 28 T cell receptor beta chains reported below all come from one sample, sequenced in a study of T cells in Graves' hyperthyroidism and ophthalmopathy. It was RNA transcripts that yielded the amplified TCR beta CDR3 regions. RT-PCR in the first round (using the HTBI primer set) targeted the TCR CDR3. From the multiplex PCR reads, TCRdb called clonotypes with MiXCR, one entry per CDR3 protein. In the table there are around 500,000 distinct CDR3 sequences, roughly 23% of which are singletons. Material for sequencing was blood. The receptors were sampled from a woman in her 70s with Graves' ophthalmopathy.

This clonotype showed up just a few times. The rearrangement joins TRBV19 to TRBJ2-3, with 8 bases matching TRBD2. V lost 4 bases, J lost 2 bases, and 5 bases stayed unmatched. Germline V CDR1 and CDR2: LNHDA, SQIVND (reference sequence). The CDR3 runs to 15 residues. The CDR3 DNA sequence: TGTGCCAGTAGTACAACTAGCGGTGACACAGATACGCAGTATTTT. It yields the protein CASSTTSGDTDTQYF. Using reference TRBV19 and TRBJ2-3 for the parts outside the CDR3, the full variable domain is DGGITQSPKYLFRKEGQNVTLSCEQNLNHDAMYWYRQDPGQGLRLIYYSQIVNDFQKGDIAEGYSVSREKKESFPLTVTSAQKNPTAFYLCASSTTSGDTDTQYFGPGTRLTVL.

The rearrangement links TRBV11-3 to TRBJ2-1; 10 bases fit TRBD1. V shed 0 bases, J shed 7 bases, and the junction held 3 bases outside the gene matches. Per germline, CDR1 SGHNT and CDR2 YENEEA. The CDR3 consists of 15 residues. The CDR3 nucleotides read TGTGCCAGCAGCTTAGAGGGGACAGGGGTGAATGAGCAGTTCTTC. Its translation: CASSLEGTGVNEQFF. The complete variable domain, with remaining parts taken from reference TRBV11-3 and TRBJ2-1, reads EAGVVQSPRYKIIEKKQPVAFWCNPISGHNTLYWYLQNLGQGPELLIRYENEEAVDDSQLPKDRFSAERLKGVDSTLKIQPAELGDSAVYLCASSLEGTGVNEQFFGPGTRLTVL.

This clonotype showed up just a few times. The chain uses TRBV28 and TRBJ2-7, with a tentative D call TRBD2 (6 bases). The CDR3 is 15 residues long. Deletions cut 6 bases from V and 4 bases from J, with 19 bases between. Germline V gene data show CDR1 as MDHEN and CDR2 as SYDVKM. CDR3 protein: CASRNRDWTFYEQYF. DNA of the CDR3: TGTGCCAGCAGAAACCGGGACTGGACGTTTTACGAGCAGTACTTC. The whole variable domain, remainder taken from reference TRBV28 and TRBJ2-7, is DVKVTQSSRYLVKRTGEKVFLECVQDMDHENMFWYRQDPGLGLRLIYFSYDVKMKEKGDIPEGYSVSREKKERFSLILESASTNQTSMYLCASRNRDWTFYEQYFGPGTRLTVT.

V gene TRBV12-3 or TRBV12-4 combines with J gene TRBJ2-7; tentatively, D is TRBD1 or TRBD2 (5 bases each). The CDR3 runs to 13 residues. V was cut by 1 base and J by 6 bases, with 10 bases left in between. CDR3 residues: CASSLGGLTEQYF. CDR3 nucleotide sequence: TGTGCCAGCAGTTTAGGGGGGTTAACCGAGCAGTACTTC.

The sample holds many counts of this clonotype. The rearrangement uses TRBV10-3 and TRBJ2-2, with D possibly being TRBD2 (5 bases). This CDR3 is built from 14 residues. V was shortened by 7 bases and J by 4 bases, with 13 bases between the two germline ends. In germline, CDR1 is ENHRY, CDR2 SYGVKD. This CDR3 is CAINPTAGTGELFF. The CDR3 DNA reads as TGTGCCATCAACCCGACTGCGGGCACCGGGGAGCTGTTTTTT.

The sample holds many counts of this clonotype. V and J are TRBV7-2 and TRBJ1-2; maybe TRBD1 (5 bases). The V end was cut by 1 base, the J end by 4 bases, with 16 bases between. In germline, CDR1 is SGHTA, CDR2 FQGNSA. The CDR3 has 16 residues. CDR3 region: CASSLGGMGPTYGYTF. The CDR3 coding sequence is TGTGCCAGCAGCTTAGGTGGGATGGGGCCAACCTATGGCTACACCTTC.

The chain uses TRBV5-6 and TRBJ1-5, with D unclear. CDR3 length equals 15 residues. CDR1 is SGHDT, CDR2 YYEEEE, per germline. The V and J ends lost 3 bases and 0 bases respectively, with 10 bases between them. CDR3: CASSSLGYSNQPQHF. In DNA, the CDR3 is TGTGCCAGCAGCTCCCTGGGATATAGCAATCAGCCCCAGCATTTT.

This clonotype was recorded a few times. The chain links TRBV11-2 to TRBJ2-5; 7 nucleotides agree with TRBD1. CDR3 length equals 15 residues. The V and J ends lost 5 bases and 1 base, in that order; junction bases with no gene match: 7. CDR1 and CDR2 from the germline V gene are SGHAT and FQNNGV. The CDR3 protein is CASSVRTGAQETQYF. The CDR3 DNA sequence: TGTGCCAGCAGCGTAAGGACAGGAGCCCAAGAGACCCAGTACTTC. The whole variable domain, remainder taken from reference TRBV11-2 and TRBJ2-5, is EAGVAQSPRYKIIEKRQSVAFWCNPISGHATLYWYQQILGQGPKLLIQFQNNGVVDDSQLPKDRFSAERLKGVDSTLKIQPAKLEDSAVYLCASSVRTGAQETQYFGPGTRLLVL.

The J gene is TRBJ1-2, the V gene TRBV4-2; 7 nucleotides line up with TRBD1. Germline-derived CDR1 and CDR2 are LGHNA and YNFKEQ. The length of the CDR3 is 16 residues. Trimming took 4 bases from V and 0 from J; bases not matched to a gene: 8. The CDR3 loop reads CASSPSDRYPNYGYTF. DNA of the CDR3: TGTGCCAGCAGCCCATCGGACAGGTACCCTAACTATGGCTACACCTTC.

This clonotype occurred many times. V and J are TRBV12-3 or TRBV12-4 and TRBJ1-2; 7 bases map to TRBD1. The CDR3 has 13 amino acids. V lost 6 bases to trimming and J lost 2 bases; unmatched junction nucleotides: 3. The chain's CDR3 is CASSTGQNYGYTF. In nucleotides, the CDR3 is TGTGCCAGCAGCACGGGACAGAACTATGGCTACACCTTC.

The table lists this clonotype with a few counts. The CDR3 sequence is CASTRGGGYNEQFF. The CDR3 DNA reads TGTGCCAGCACGAGAGGCGGCGGATACAATGAGCAGTTCTTC. This chain joins TRBV6-1 and TRBJ2-1; the D is unclear. CDR1 is MNHNS, CDR2 SASEGT, per germline. The V end was cut by 7 bases, the J end by 4 bases, with 14 bases between. This CDR3 region has 14 residues.

This clonotype was recorded at least ten times. The rearrangement links TRBV28 to TRBJ2-7, with 10 bases aligning to TRBD2. The CDR3 runs to 15 residues. V shed 7 bases and J 1 base; nucleotides not matched to a gene: 7. The V gene's germline CDR1 is MDHEN and CDR2 SYDVKM. CDR3 bases: TGTGCCAGCAAGGTAGCGGGAGGTTTTTCCTACGAGCAGTACTTC. This sequence encodes CASKVAGGFSYEQYF.

Comments on this clonotype: The junction differs from germline at one of its ends, possibly a read error. This chain links TRBV15 with TRBJ1-2; possibly TRBD1 for D (6 bases). The germline V gene encodes CDR1 LNHNV and CDR2 YYDKDF (reference sequence). This CDR3 is built from 15 residues. CDR3 bases: TGTGCCAGCAGCAGAGATACCGGGAGGGGGGAGGGCTACACCTTC. Residues: CASSRDTGRGEGYTF.

The rearrangement links TRBV5-1 to TRBJ2-7; 7 bases align to TRBD1. The CDR3 spans 16 residues. Trimming cost V 0 bases and J 3 bases; bases outside gene matches: 9. Germline assignment: CDR1 SGHRS and CDR2 YFSETQ. CDR3 sequence: CASSLALGQSLYEQYF. The CDR3 DNA is TGCGCCAGCAGCTTGGCCTTGGGACAGAGCCTCTACGAGCAGTACTTC. Based on the CDR3 plus reference TRBV5-1 and TRBJ2-7, the full variable domain is KAGVTQTPRYLIKTRGQQVTLSCSPISGHRSVSWYQQTPGQGLQFLFEYFSETQRNKGNFPGRFSGRQFSNSRSEMNVSTLELGDSALYLCASSLALGQSLYEQYFGPGTRLTVT.

A few counts support this clonotype. The chain links TRBV20-1 to TRBJ2-2; TRBD2 matches at 9 bases. The germline CDR1 and CDR2 sequences are DFQATT and SNEGSKA (reference sequence). V lost 4 bases to trimming and J lost 6 bases; unmatched junction nucleotides: 15. The CDR3 covers 17 residues. As DNA, the CDR3 is TGCAGTGCTAAGGGTGGCGGGAGGGCCTTAGGGGCCGGGGAGCTGTTTTTT. Its translation is CSAKGGGRALGAGELFF.

The chain couples TRBV9 to TRBJ2-7, with unresolved D. The CDR3 covers 14 residues. Trimming cost V 2 bases and J 1 base, with 10 bases left between them. Germline V gene data show CDR1 as SGDLS and CDR2 as YYNGEE. CDR3 loop: CASSVGLGSYEQYF. The DNA of the CDR3 is TGTGCCAGCAGCGTGGGGTTGGGGTCCTACGAGCAGTACTTC.

The V and J genes are TRBV12-5 and TRBJ2-5; 7 bases are shared with TRBD2. J lost 1 base, V lost 6 bases, and 11 bases had no gene match. This CDR3 contains 16 residues. Germline CDR1 is LGHNT and CDR2 is FRNRAP. Here the CDR3 DNA reads TGTGCTAGTGGGATTACTCTAGCGGTGCTCCAAGAGACCCAGTACTTC. This sequence encodes CASGITLAVLQETQYF. Drawing the rest from reference TRBV12-5 and TRBJ2-5, the complete variable domain is DARVTQTPRHKVTEMGQEVTMRCQPILGHNTVFWYRQTMMQGLELLAYFRNRAPLDDSGMPKDRFSAEMPDATLATLKIQPSEPRDSAVYFCASGITLAVLQETQYFGPGTRLLVL.

The gene calls are TRBV19 and TRBJ1-1; possibly TRBD1 for D (6 bases). The CDR3 runs 14 residues. The V end lost 5 bases, the J end lost 5 bases, and 15 bases lay between the germline ends. Germline CDR1 is LNHDA and CDR2 is SQIVND (reference sequence). CDR3 bases: TGTGCCAGTAGTTTTCGGGGGCGTGAAACTGAAGCTTTCTTT. Translation gives CASSFRGRETEAFF.

This clonotype has just one count. This rearrangement joins TRBV27 to TRBJ2-1; D is unresolved. Trimming shortened V by 6 bases and J by 9 bases, and 21 bases separated the two germline ends. Germline V lookup: CDR1 MNHEY, CDR2 SMNVEV (reference sequence). This CDR3 has 15 residues. The CDR3 region is CASSLKFGLDGEQFF. CDR3 nucleotide sequence: TGTGCCAGCAGCTTAAAGTTCGGGCTAGACGGTGAGCAGTTCTTC.

This clonotype was seen a few times. This rearrangement joins TRBV5-8 to TRBJ2-5; TRBD2 matches 9 bases. This CDR3 is 14 amino acids long. The J segment lost 4 bases and the V segment lost 4 bases, leaving 5 bases of the junction unmatched. CDR1 is SGHTS and CDR2 is YDEGEE in the germline V gene. The CDR3 nucleotides are TGTGCCAGCAGCCTCTCACTAGCGGGAGAGACCCAGTACTTC. This codes for CASSLSLAGETQYF.

At least ten counts were recorded for this clonotype. The chain combines TRBV20-1 with TRBJ1-1; TRBD1 aligns across 7 bases. Germline V gives CDR1 DFQATT, CDR2 SNEGSKA (reference sequence). V was clipped by 6 bases and J by 5 bases; unmatched bases: 9. This CDR3 is 13 amino acids long. CDR3 nucleotide sequence: TGCAGTGCCGGGAGGGGGCCGGTGACTGAAGCTTTCTTT. The encoded protein is CSAGRGPVTEAFF.

The table lists this clonotype with a few counts. This sequence joins TRBV5-1 and TRBJ2-3; possibly TRBD1 or TRBD2 for D (5 bases each). Germline CDR1 SGHRS, CDR2 YFSETQ. Trimming removed 6 bases from V and 0 bases from J, with 11 bases in between. The CDR3 is made up of 14 amino acids. CDR3 region: CASNPGPSTDTQYF. The CDR3 nucleotides read TGCGCCAGCAACCCGGGGCCCAGCACAGATACGCAGTATTTT.

This chain connects TRBV19 to TRBJ1-2; the D is unclear. CDR3 length: 13 residues. V gave up 3 bases and J gave up 4 bases, with 9 bases separating them. Germline V CDR1 and CDR2: LNHDA, SQIVND (reference sequence). As DNA, the CDR3 is TGTGCCAGTAGTATCCAAGAGTCCTATGGCTACACCTTC. Translation: CASSIQESYGYTF.

The chain uses TRBV19 and TRBJ2-7; a weak D match, TRBD2 (6 bases). Trimming pared 5 bases from V and 3 bases from J, leaving 20 bases between. The CDR3 covers 16 residues. CDR1 LNHDA and CDR2 SQIVND come from the germline V gene (reference sequence). CDR3 residues: CASSPRPGVNFYEQYF. CDR3 bases: TGTGCCAGTAGTCCACGGCCGGGAGTTAACTTCTACGAGCAGTACTTC.

This clonotype was counted only a few times. The CDR3 reads CASSQGLAGDYEQYF. The CDR3 DNA reads as TGTGCCAGCAGCCAGGGACTAGCGGGAGACTACGAGCAGTACTTC. The rearrangement links TRBV3-1 to TRBJ2-7, with TRBD2 identical over 14 bases. V trimming: 3 bases; J trimming: 3 bases; junction bases outside the gene matches: 1. Germline V gene sequence: CDR1 LGHDT, CDR2 YNNKEL (reference sequence). CDR3 length: 15 residues.

This clonotype was detected only a few times. The chain has TRBV7-9 and TRBJ2-5; TRBD1 might be the D (5 bases). This CDR3 is 14 amino acids long. The ends were cut back, 3 bases at V and 2 bases at J, with 10 bases in the middle. Per the germline V gene, CDR1 is SEHNR and CDR2 is FQNEAQ (reference sequence). The CDR3 nucleotides are TGTGCCAGCAGCTTCGGGTCAGGGCAAGAGACCCAGTACTTC. As protein: CASSFGSGQETQYF. Variable domain in full (rest from reference TRBV7-9 and TRBJ2-5): DTGVSQNPRHKITKRGQNVTFRCDPISEHNRLYWYRQTLGQGPEFLTYFQNEAQLEKSRLLSDRFSAERPKGSFSTLEIQRTEQGDSAMYLCASSFGSGQETQYFGPGTRLLVL.

This clonotype was found many times. The rearrangement joins TRBV12-3 or TRBV12-4 to TRBJ2-7; 9 bases align to TRBD1. J lost 4 bases, V lost 1 base, and 5 bases had no gene match. The CDR3 runs 15 residues. The CDR3 nucleotides are TGTGCCAGCAGTTTAGAGGACAGGGGCCCGTACGAGCAGTACTTC. Translated: CASSLEDRGPYEQYF.

Only a few counts were recorded for this clonotype. J is TRBJ2-1 and V is TRBV5-5; D perhaps matches TRBD2 (6 bases). The germline V gene has CDR1 SGHKS and CDR2 YYEKEE (reference sequence). V was shortened by 4 bases and J by 9 bases, with 14 bases between the two germline ends. The length of the CDR3 is 13 residues. The CDR3 sequence: CASSARLVGEQFF. The CDR3 coding sequence is TGTGCCAGCAGCGCTAGACTAGTGGGTGAGCAGTTCTTC.